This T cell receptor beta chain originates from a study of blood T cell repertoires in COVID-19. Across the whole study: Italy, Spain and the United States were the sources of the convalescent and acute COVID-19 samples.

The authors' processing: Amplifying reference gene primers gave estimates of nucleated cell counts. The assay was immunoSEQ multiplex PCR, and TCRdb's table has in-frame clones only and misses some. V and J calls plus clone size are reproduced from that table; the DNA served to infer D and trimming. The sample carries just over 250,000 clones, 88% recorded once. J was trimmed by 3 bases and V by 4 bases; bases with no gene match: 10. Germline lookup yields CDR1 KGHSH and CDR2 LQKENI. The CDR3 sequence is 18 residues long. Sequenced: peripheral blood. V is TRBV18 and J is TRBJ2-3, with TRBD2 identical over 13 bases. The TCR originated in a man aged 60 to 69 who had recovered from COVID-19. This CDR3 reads CASSLTSGGPGETDTQYF. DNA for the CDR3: TGTGCCAGCTCACTGACTAGCGGGGGGCCCGGGGAGACAGATACGCAGTATTTT.